These T cell receptor beta chains were read from a single sample in a study of shared clonotypes between healthy human individuals. Repertoires were generated with immunoSEQ multiplex PCR, while TCRdb's copy carries only in-frame clones and drops some. In the table there are over 95,000 clones, about 70% of which are singletons. The specimen was memory CD8+ T cells sorted from blood. These receptors were obtained from a woman aged 25 to 39 in good health. Both conserved end residues are part of each CDR3.

>TRBV19
CASIDPGIGYTF
>TRBV29-1
CSVEELAGVNNEQFF
>TRBV10-3
CAISATIAGGPIDTQYF
>TRBV7-9
CASSLGQGAEAFF
>TRBV9
CASSVSREREEDTQYF
>TRBV15
CATSRVQRGGYTF
>TRBV7-9
CASSLLWLAHDEQFF
>TRBV9
CASSVDGEPYEQYF
>TRBV27
CASNQGRSYEQYF
>TRBV4-1
CASSQVGRTDYGYTF
>TRBV9
CASSAMTGGSGYTF
>TRBV4-1
CASRTGGPNTGELFF
>TRBV6-1
CASSEGLAGSYEQYF
>TRBV11-2
CASSIGTGPREQFF
>TRBV7-2
CASSQNMNTEAFF
>TRBV15
CATSRGSLIERGVREKLFF
>TRBV5-1
CASSRSLGSGNPGELFF
>TRBV7-3
CAAGEGPNEQFF
>TRBV7-6
CASSPRDRGHYNEQFF
>TRBV18
CASSPPSSYEQYF
>TRBV4-1
CASSFQGMTEAFF
>TRBV5-6
CASSLVGPPYTF
>TRBV2
CASSKGQLSSGGYEQYF
>TRBV9
CASSVASGTYEQYF
>TRBV7-3
CASSLTARGDYSPLHF
>TRBV6-1
CASSERSGRGTYEQYF
>TRBV6-6
CATFTSSYEQYF
>TRBV6-6
CASSLGTNSYEQYF
>TRBV25-1
CASSPEDGYNEQFF
>TRBV28
CASSLNLLRKAGLAGSKSSYEQYF
>TRBV7-9
CASSSTGKNTEAFF
>TRBV7-8
CASSLGWGLEEKLFF
>TRBV27
CASRSYTGELFF
>TRBV28
CASSSLLGSGETQYF
>TRBV7-9
CASSLALGEYAYEQYF
>TRBV20-1
CSAPRHEELFF
>TRBV7-6
CASSLRDLNTEAFF
>TRBV19
CASRLLYSGANVLTF
>TRBV4-1
CASSQVAAASSYNEQFF
>TRBV27
CATKSGTASYEQYF
>TRBV27
CASSQKPPGTNYEQYF
>TRBV6-4
CASSERSNQPQHF
>TRBV5-4
CASSRGTANEQFF
>TRBV9
CASSPGAGGEQYF